This entry is about one T cell receptor beta chain. The antigen is undetermined. These data originate in a study of shared clonotypes between healthy human individuals. Study details: Each donor contributed plates that comprised three CD4 naive, three CD4 memory, two CD8 naive and one CD8 memory.

Whole-study results and caveats: Some naive CD4 clonotypes, about 5%, turned up in common across a handful of donors.

Original methodology: From ImmunoSEQ came sequences covering only the junction and carrying no quality scores, so filtering differed. The method was immunoSEQ multiplex PCR; TCRdb's version includes in-frame clones alone and lacks a portion of them. The DNA gave D and trimming, while V, J and clone size come from that table. The sample records about 660,000 clones, approximately 79% being singletons. Trimming shortened V by 5 bases and J by 0 bases, and 15 bases separated the two germline ends. The CDR3 covers 16 residues. Per germline, CDR1 SGHVS and CDR2 FQNEAQ. The receptor comes from a woman aged 30 to 39 in good health. Sequenced: memory CD4+ T cells sorted from blood. Subset described: CD45RA-negative fraction. The chain has TRBV7-8 and TRBJ2-3; the D gene is possibly TRBD2 (6 bases). The CDR3 DNA sequence: TGTGCCAGCAGCAAAAGACTAGTAACTAGCACAGATACGCAGTATTTT. Its translation: CASSKRLVTSTDTQYF.